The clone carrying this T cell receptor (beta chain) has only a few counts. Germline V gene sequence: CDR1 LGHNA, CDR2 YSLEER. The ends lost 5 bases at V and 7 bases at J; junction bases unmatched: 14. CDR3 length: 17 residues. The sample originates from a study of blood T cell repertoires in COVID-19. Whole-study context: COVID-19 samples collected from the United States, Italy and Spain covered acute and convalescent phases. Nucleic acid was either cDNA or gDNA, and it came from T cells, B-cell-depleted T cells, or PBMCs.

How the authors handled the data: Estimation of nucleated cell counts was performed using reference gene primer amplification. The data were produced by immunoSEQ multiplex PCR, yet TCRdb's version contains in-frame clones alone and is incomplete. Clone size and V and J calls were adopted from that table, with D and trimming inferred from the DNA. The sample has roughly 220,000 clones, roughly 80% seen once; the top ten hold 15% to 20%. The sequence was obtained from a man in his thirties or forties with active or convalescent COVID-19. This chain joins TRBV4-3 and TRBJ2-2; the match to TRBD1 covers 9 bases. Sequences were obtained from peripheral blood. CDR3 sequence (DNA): TGCGCCAGCAGCAAAACAACTAGGGGACAGGGAGGCGGGGAGCTGTTTTTT. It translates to CASSKTTRGQGGGELFF.